One and the same sample provided the 30 T cell receptor beta chains below, sequenced in a study of cytomegalovirus exposure and HLA in healthy donors. The PCR had 60 Vbeta and 13 Jbeta primers. Sequencing used immunoSEQ multiplex PCR; TCRdb keeps in-frame clones, though not all of them. The sample has approximately 110,000 clones; the top ten hold under 2.5%. Sample: PBMCs. The receptors here all came from a man aged 35 to 55 in good health and CMV-seronegative.

In regard to this clone: At one boundary the junction diverges from the germline segment, which might be a read error. The chain links TRBV7-7 to TRBJ2-2; a possible D gene is TRBD1 (6 bases). Germline V gene sequence: CDR1 SSHAT, CDR2 FNYEAQ (reference sequence). The CDR3 runs 16 residues. CDR3 loop: CASSPTEDRSTGELFF. The CDR3 nucleotides are TGTGCTAGCAGCCCGACCGAAGACAGGAGCACCGGGGAGCTGTTTTTT.

The J gene is TRBJ1-1, the V gene TRBV7-8, with D unclear. Deletions cut 4 bases from V and 1 base from J, with 7 bases between. CDR3 length: 13 amino acids. Germline-derived CDR1 and CDR2 are SGHVS and FQNEAQ. The chain's CDR3 is CASSYGQNTEAFF. The CDR3 DNA is TGTGCCAGCAGCTATGGGCAGAACACTGAAGCTTTCTTT.

V and J are TRBV6-6 and TRBJ2-5; 10 bases are a match to TRBD2. The V and J ends lost 0 bases and 4 bases, in that order; junction bases with no gene match: 5. In germline, CDR1 is MNHNY, CDR2 SVGAGI (reference sequence). The CDR3 is 16 amino acids. Here the CDR3 reads CASSYSLAGVGETQYF. The DNA for the CDR3 is TGTGCCAGCAGTTACTCTCTAGCGGGAGTCGGAGAGACCCAGTACTTC.

V usage is TRBV27 and J usage is TRBJ2-7; D perhaps matches TRBD1 (6 bases). CDR3 size: 15 residues. Germline values: CDR1 MNHEY, CDR2 SMNVEV (reference sequence). Trimming pared 5 bases from V and 3 bases from J, leaving 17 bases between. This chain's CDR3 is CASSAQFRQDYEQYF. As DNA, the CDR3 is TGTGCCAGCAGTGCCCAATTCCGACAGGACTACGAGCAGTACTTC.

This chain links TRBV6-6 with TRBJ1-5; 8 bases are shared with TRBD1. Losses at the gene ends were 4 bases for V and 4 bases for J; bases not matched to a gene: 3. The CDR3 spans 14 residues. The germline V gene has CDR1 MNHNY and CDR2 SVGAGI (reference sequence). CDR3 sequence: CASSFGQGNQPQHF. CDR3 sequence (DNA): TGTGCCAGCAGTTTCGGACAGGGTAATCAGCCCCAGCATTTT.

The V call is TRBV2, the J call TRBJ1-1; TRBD1 matches at 7 bases. This CDR3 is built from 14 residues. Per germline, CDR1 SNHLY and CDR2 FYNNEI. V lost 4 bases, J lost 4 bases, and 6 bases stayed unmatched. The DNA for the CDR3 is TGTGCCAGCAGTGGGACAGGTGGGTTCACTGAAGCTTTCTTT. Translating it yields CASSGTGGFTEAFF.

The chain recombines TRBV2 with TRBJ2-2, with 12 bases aligning to TRBD2. The CDR3 totals 15 residues. Germline values: CDR1 SNHLY, CDR2 FYNNEI. The trim removed 8 bases at V and 6 bases at J, leaving 7 bases unmatched. CDR3: CASRKTSGSPGELFF. CDR3 sequence (DNA): TGTGCCAGCCGGAAGACTAGCGGGAGTCCCGGGGAGCTGTTTTTT.

This chain connects TRBV7-9 to TRBJ2-7; a possible D gene is TRBD2 (5 bases). Germline V lookup: CDR1 SEHNR, CDR2 FQNEAQ (reference sequence). This CDR3 is built from 14 residues. V lost 10 bases, J lost 3 bases, and 19 bases lay in between. The CDR3 DNA sequence: TGTGCCACCTCCTCGTTGCGCCGGGGCTACGAGCAGTACTTC. It is translated as CATSSLRRGYEQYF.

The rearrangement joins TRBV11-2 to TRBJ2-5; the match to TRBD1 covers 11 bases. Germline V gives CDR1 SGHAT, CDR2 FQNNGV. This CDR3 region has 19 residues. J gave up 4 bases and V 1 base, and 14 bases lay outside the gene matches. CDR3 residues: CASSLGVIRDRGFGETQYF. In nucleotides, the CDR3 is TGTGCCAGCAGCTTAGGAGTCATTCGGGACAGGGGGTTTGGAGAGACCCAGTACTTC.

The chain combines TRBV7-6 with TRBJ2-3; 13 positions match TRBD2. The CDR3 totals 15 residues. V gave up 8 bases and J gave up 5 bases; unmatched junction bases: 7. CDR1 SGHVS and CDR2 FNYEAQ come from the germline V gene. CDR3 loop: CASSLAGGPGDTQYF. CDR3 DNA sequence: TGTGCCAGCTCACTAGCGGGAGGGCCGGGAGATACGCAGTATTTT.

V and J are TRBV27 and TRBJ2-7, with no clear D. The CDR3 extends over 14 amino acids. The germline gives CDR1 MNHEY, CDR2 SMNVEV (reference sequence). V lost 2 bases and J 0 bases, leaving 8 bases between the germline ends. The CDR3 sequence: CASSLKFLSYEQYF. For the CDR3, the DNA is TGTGCCAGCAGTTTAAAATTTCTCTCCTACGAGCAGTACTTC.

V usage is TRBV5-4 and J usage is TRBJ2-1, with 8 bases matching TRBD2. CDR3 size: 16 residues. V lost 4 bases, J lost 4 bases, and 10 bases stayed unmatched. Per germline, CDR1 SGHNT and CDR2 YYREEE (reference sequence). Here the CDR3 reads CASSPGGTEAYNEQFF. The CDR3, as DNA: TGTGCCAGCAGCCCGGGAGGGACGGAGGCATACAATGAGCAGTTCTTC.

The V call is TRBV4-1, the J call TRBJ2-7; D call uncertain. Germline CDR1 is MGHRA and CDR2 is YSYEKL. The CDR3 has 15 residues. Trimming removed 1 base at V and 3 bases at J, with 13 bases between. CDR3 nucleotides: TGCGCCAGCAGCCAAGGGGCAGGTTTAATCTACGAGCAGTACTTC. Its translation is CASSQGAGLIYEQYF.

The chain couples TRBV29-1 to TRBJ1-1, with 7 bases matching TRBD1. CDR3 length: 11 amino acids. Germline CDR1 is SQVTM and CDR2 is ANQGSEA. DNA for the CDR3: TGCAGTGGGGACAGTAGCACTGAAGCTTTCTTT. This gives the protein CSGDSSTEAFF.

The genes are TRBV25-1 and TRBJ2-1; a possible D gene is TRBD2 (5 bases). This CDR3 contains 14 residues. In germline, CDR1 is MGHDK, CDR2 SYGVNS. Between the trimmed V and J ends, which lost 0 bases and 4 bases, there was a span of 7 bases. The CDR3 DNA reads as TGTGCCAGCAGTGAATATGGCGGGTACAATGAGCAGTTCTTC. It codes for CASSEYGGYNEQFF.

The chain combines TRBV11-2 with TRBJ2-3; 8 bases are a match to TRBD2. V was clipped by 8 bases and J by 0 bases; unmatched bases: 10. Germline V gives CDR1 SGHAT, CDR2 FQNNGV. This CDR3 comprises 16 residues. CDR3 DNA sequence: TGTGCCAGCGTCCCCCACAGCGGGAGTAGCACAGATACGCAGTATTTT. It specifies CASVPHSGSSTDTQYF.

The rearrangement uses TRBV30 and TRBJ2-1; D may be TRBD2 (7 bases). The CDR3 length is 13 residues. The V end was cut by 3 bases, the J end by 9 bases, with 15 bases between. Per germline, CDR1 GTSNPN and CDR2 SVGIG (reference sequence). The CDR3 DNA reads as TGTGCCTGGAGCCTTGGGGGGGCGGGTGAGCAGTTCTTC. It codes for CAWSLGGAGEQFF.

The genes are TRBV4-3 and TRBJ1-2; a weak D match, TRBD1 (6 bases). The CDR3 length is 14 residues. Between the trimmed V and J ends, which lost 4 bases and 4 bases, there was a span of 13 bases. Germline CDR1 is LGHNA and CDR2 is YSLEER. For the CDR3, the DNA is TGCGCCAGCAGCCTCGCTCCCAGGGGCTATGGCTACACCTTC. Translated, it gives CASSLAPRGYGYTF.

This chain's CDR3 is CASSDPGTVYNEQFF. As DNA, the CDR3 is TGTGCCAGCAGTGACCCCGGGACAGTTTACAATGAGCAGTTCTTC. The V gene is TRBV2, the J gene TRBJ2-1; 7 bases map to TRBD1. Germline CDR1 and CDR2: SNHLY and FYNNEI. J gave up 4 bases and V 3 bases, and 6 bases lay outside the gene matches. The CDR3 totals 15 residues.

The rearrangement uses TRBV9 and TRBJ1-5, with unresolved D. Germline loops: CDR1 SGDLS, CDR2 YYNGEE. V shed 4 bases and J shed 4 bases, with 15 bases lying between them. There are 15 residues in the CDR3. DNA of the CDR3: TGTGCCAGCAGCCTTTTACCGGGAGATAATCAGCCCCAGCATTTT. Protein: CASSLLPGDNQPQHF.

This chain connects TRBV2 to TRBJ2-1; possibly TRBD2 for D (5 bases). Trimming pared 1 base from V and 2 bases from J, leaving 6 bases between. Germline lookup yields CDR1 SNHLY and CDR2 FYNNEI. The CDR3 is 14 residues long. Here the CDR3 DNA reads TGTGCCAGCAGTGAAGGGAGGACCTACAATGAGCAGTTCTTC. Protein: CASSEGRTYNEQFF. The variable domain in full, with the rest retrieved from reference TRBV2 and TRBJ2-1, is EPEVTQTPSHQVTQMGQEVILRCVPISNHLYFYWYRQILGQKVEFLVSFYNNEISEKSEIFDDQFSVERPDGSNFTLKIRSTKLEDSAMYFCASSEGRTYNEQFFGPGTRLTVL.

This chain connects TRBV5-1 to TRBJ1-2; tentatively, D is TRBD1 (5 bases). The CDR3 consists of 13 residues. Germline values: CDR1 SGHRS, CDR2 YFSETQ. V lost 0 bases and J 8 bases, leaving 11 bases between the germline ends. This CDR3 reads CASSLAGLEGYTF. The CDR3 DNA sequence: TGCGCCAGCAGCTTGGCAGGGTTGGAAGGCTACACCTTC.

V gene TRBV20-1 combines with J gene TRBJ2-5; a possible D gene is TRBD1 (5 bases). The CDR3 length is 11 residues. V lost 5 bases and J lost 8, with 12 bases in between. CDR1 is DFQATT and CDR2 is SNEGSKA in the germline V gene (reference sequence). Here the CDR3 reads CSASTERTQYF. CDR3 in DNA: TGCAGTGCTTCGACAGAGAGAACCCAGTACTTC.

Concerning this clone itself: Other DNA variants within this sample encode the same CDR3. This chain joins TRBV27 and TRBJ1-2; TRBD1 aligns across 8 bases. Germline CDR1 is MNHEY and CDR2 is SMNVEV (reference sequence). The junction had 13 bases not matched to a gene; V was cut back by 1 base and J by 6 bases. The CDR3 runs to 17 residues. CDR3 residues: CASSLLGLTGESDGYTF. The DNA for the CDR3 is TGTGCCAGCAGTTTATTGGGCTTGACAGGGGAAAGTGATGGCTACACCTTC.

This chain joins TRBV6-6 and TRBJ1-1; tentative D call: TRBD1 (5 bases). Trimming removed 5 bases at V and 1 base at J, with 11 bases between. Germline CDR1 reads MNHNY; CDR2 reads SVGAGI (reference sequence). The CDR3 runs to 14 residues. The CDR3 loop is CASSRDRTNTEAFF. As DNA, the CDR3 is TGTGCCAGCAGTCGCGACAGAACGAACACTGAAGCTTTCTTT.

The chain is built from TRBV7-6 and TRBJ2-1, with 12 bases fitting TRBD2. CDR3 length: 15 residues. From germline, CDR1 is SGHVS and CDR2 FNYEAQ. V was clipped by 5 bases and J by 7 bases; unmatched bases: 6. Here the CDR3 DNA reads TGTGCCAGCAGCCAGACTAGCGGGAGTGGTAATGAGCAGTTCTTC. Encoded protein: CASSQTSGSGNEQFF.

This chain connects TRBV11-3 to TRBJ2-7; D is perhaps TRBD1 (7 bases). Between the trimmed V and J ends, which lost 0 bases and 7 bases, there was a span of 16 bases. From germline, CDR1 is SGHNT and CDR2 YENEEA. The CDR3 extends over 15 amino acids. CDR3 residues: CASSLDQGGESEQYF. The CDR3, as DNA: TGTGCCAGCAGCTTAGATCAGGGGGGAGAAAGTGAGCAGTACTTC.

The J gene is TRBJ1-2, the V gene TRBV7-2; 7 bases map to TRBD1. CDR3 length equals 15 residues. J was trimmed by 6 bases and V by 5 bases; bases with no gene match: 12. Germline assignment: CDR1 SGHTA and CDR2 FQGNSA. The CDR3 nucleotides are TGTGCCAGCAGCCGAAGAGGAAGGGGGCTGGATGGCTACACCTTC. Translating gives CASSRRGRGLDGYTF.

The chain recombines TRBV7-9 with TRBJ2-1; D might be TRBD2 (5 bases). The germline gives CDR1 SEHNR, CDR2 FQNEAQ (reference sequence). V gave up 1 base and J gave up 2 bases, with 9 bases separating them. The length of the CDR3 is 15 residues. CDR3 sequence reads: CASSLVAQTYNEQFF. CDR3 coding DNA: TGTGCCAGCAGCTTAGTAGCGCAGACCTACAATGAGCAGTTCTTC.

V gene TRBV5-1 combines with J gene TRBJ1-1, with a weak D call TRBD1 (6 bases). The germline V and J ends were trimmed by 1 base and 5 bases, with 9 bases remaining between them. CDR3 length: 13 amino acids. In germline, CDR1 is SGHRS, CDR2 YFSETQ. The CDR3 nucleotides are TGCGCCAGCAGCTTGAACCAGGGGACTGAAGCTTTCTTT. This encodes CASSLNQGTEAFF.